These 30 T cell receptor beta chains were all obtained from the same sample, sequenced in a study of T cells in Graves' hyperthyroidism and ophthalmopathy (dated by TCRdb to between 2019 and 2020). The library was built by means of multiplex PCR. The run used an Illumina HiSeq 2000. The TCR beta CDR3 regions were amplified from RNA transcripts. For the first round of RT-PCR on the TCR CDR3, the HTBI primer set was used together with the Qiagen OneStep RT-PCR kit. The public sequencing data were trimmed at Q25 with fastp and processed into clonotypes with MiXCR by TCRdb, which kept only in-frame beta chains. Each entry merges the rows of one CDR3 protein and shows their most common DNA and genes. This sample gives around 490,000 distinct CDR3 sequences in total; roughly 21% of them show up just once. The biggest ten clones account for roughly 47% of the sample. Specimen: blood. The receptors stem from a man aged 35 to 55 with Graves' ophthalmopathy.

This chain uses TRBV6-2 or TRBV6-3 with TRBJ1-4; maybe TRBD1 (5 bases). Germline V CDR1 and CDR2: MNHEY, SVGEGT. V gave up 4 bases and J gave up 8 bases, with 17 bases separating them. The CDR3 totals 15 residues. The CDR3: CASSSRTPGREKLFF. Here the CDR3 DNA reads TGTGCCAGCAGTTCCAGGACGCCAGGGCGGGAAAAACTGTTTTTT.

This chain connects TRBV29-1 to TRBJ2-7; D is ambiguous. Deletions cut 6 bases from V and 4 bases from J, with 10 bases between. CDR1 SQVTM and CDR2 ANQGSEA come from the germline V gene. The CDR3 contains 11 residues. CDR3 DNA sequence: TGCAGCGTCTCAGGCCGATACGAGCAGTACTTC. Protein product: CSVSGRYEQYF.

This clonotype appeared a few times. The chain has TRBV12-3 or TRBV12-4 and TRBJ1-2; D is perhaps TRBD1 (5 bases). V was shortened by 6 bases and J by 3 bases, with 11 bases between the two germline ends. The CDR3 contains 13 residues. CDR3 amino acids: CASSTGEYYGYTF. In DNA, the CDR3 is TGTGCCAGCAGCACGGGGGAGTACTATGGCTACACCTTC.

The rearrangement joins TRBV30 to TRBJ1-2, with 11 bases that match TRBD1. V shed 3 bases and J 7 bases; nucleotides not matched to a gene: 7. Per the germline V gene, CDR1 is GTSNPN and CDR2 is SVGIG (reference sequence). The CDR3 runs 14 residues. The DNA for the CDR3 is TGTGCCTGGAGACAGGACAGGGGGCTGAGTGGCTACACCTTC. Protein sequence: CAWRQDRGLSGYTF.

This rearrangement joins TRBV5-4 to TRBJ2-1; 10 bases fit TRBD2. CDR1 is SGHNT and CDR2 is YYREEE in the germline V gene (reference sequence). The CDR3 is 15 amino acids. V lost 3 bases to trimming and J lost 8 bases; unmatched junction nucleotides: 8. Here the CDR3 reads CASSSKRGGVDEQFF. The CDR3 region has the DNA TGTGCCAGCAGCTCGAAGCGGGGGGGGGTTGATGAGCAGTTCTTC.

The V and J genes are TRBV30 and TRBJ1-5; D is unresolved. Germline V CDR1 and CDR2: GTSNPN, SVGIG (reference sequence). Trimming stripped 2 bases from V and 9 bases from J, with 14 bases between. This CDR3 has 13 amino acids. CDR3 loop: CAWSREATRPQHF. The CDR3 nucleotides are TGTGCCTGGAGTAGGGAAGCGACTAGGCCCCAGCATTTT.

This clonotype was counted many times. The genes are TRBV7-2 and TRBJ1-2; no clear D gene. Germline assignment: CDR1 SGHTA and CDR2 FQGNSA. V was pared by 2 bases and J by 8 bases, with 15 bases between. CDR3 length: 14 amino acids. The CDR3 DNA is TGTGCCAGCAGCTTACCTCCCCCCGGGCAGGGCTACACCTTC. It yields the protein CASSLPPPGQGYTF.

This clonotype occurred many times. The V and J genes are TRBV11-2 and TRBJ2-1; D possibly corresponds to TRBD1 (6 bases). This CDR3 is built from 14 residues. Germline V gives CDR1 SGHAT, CDR2 FQNNGV. The ends were cut back, 5 bases at V and 11 bases at J, with 19 bases in the middle. As DNA, the CDR3 is TGTGCCAGCAGCCAGTCTACAGGGTTAAGACAGCAGTTCTTC. Its translation: CASSQSTGLRQQFF.

This clonotype was detected many times. The chain links TRBV2 to TRBJ2-2, with D hard to call. Trimming took 6 bases from V and 8 from J, leaving 13 bases between them. This CDR3 spans 13 amino acids. Germline assignment: CDR1 SNHLY and CDR2 FYNNEI. As DNA, the CDR3 is TGTGCCAGCAGGGCCCCGCCGGAAGGGGAGCTGTTTTTT. Residues: CASRAPPEGELFF.

The V call is TRBV7-2, the J call TRBJ2-1, with 9 nucleotides matching TRBD1. The V gene end was trimmed by 2 bases and the J gene end by 6 bases; junction bases not matched to a gene: 5. CDR1 is SGHTA and CDR2 is FQGNSA in the germline V gene. The CDR3 contains 15 residues. The CDR3 protein is CASSLYGQGSNEQFF. CDR3 coding DNA: TGTGCCAGCAGCTTATACGGACAGGGGAGCAATGAGCAGTTCTTC.

In the case of this clonotype: With a much larger clone just one base away, this may be a read error. J is TRBJ1-2 and V is TRBV3-1; D unclear. The V gene lost 2 bases and the J gene lost 1 base, with 8 bases spanning the gap. The CDR3 runs to 14 residues. Germline V gene lookup returns CDR1 LGHDT and CDR2 YNNKEL (reference sequence). The CDR3 spells CASSQNVCNYGYTF. Here the CDR3 DNA reads TGTGCCAGCAGCCAAAACGTTTGTAACTATGGCTACACCTTC.

Many counts were recorded for this clonotype. The chain is built from TRBV30 and TRBJ2-1, with D possibly being TRBD2 (6 bases). Trimming removed 8 bases at V and 2 bases at J, with 13 bases between. The CDR3 is 13 residues long. The germline CDR1 and CDR2 sequences are GTSNPN and SVGIG (reference sequence). The CDR3 coding sequence is TGTGCCAGGACTATACTAGCCTACAATGAGCAGTTCTTC. Its translation is CARTILAYNEQFF.

This chain uses TRBV6-2 or TRBV6-3 with TRBJ2-7, with D possibly being TRBD1 or TRBD2 (5 bases each). CDR1 and CDR2 from the germline V gene are MNHEY and SVGEGT. Trimming removed 6 bases at V and 6 bases at J, with 24 bases between. This CDR3 is 16 amino acids long. The CDR3 DNA follows: TGTGCCAGCAGCCTTAGCGCGGAGAGGGGCTGGGGCGAGCAGTACTTC. This translates into CASSLSAERGWGEQYF.

This clonotype has just a few counts. The rearrangement links TRBV5-1 to TRBJ2-7; no clear D. Trimming took 5 bases from V and 3 from J, leaving 18 bases between them. The CDR3 spans 15 residues. Germline V lookup: CDR1 SGHRS, CDR2 YFSETQ. This chain's CDR3 is CASSFTIDNSYEQYF. The CDR3 DNA reads as TGCGCCAGCAGTTTTACAATCGACAACAGCTACGAGCAGTACTTC.

This clonotype was seen once. Just one base apart from a much larger clone, this may be a read error. This chain uses TRBV6-1 with TRBJ2-1; a weak D match, TRBD1 (7 bases). Germline lookup yields CDR1 MNHNS and CDR2 SASEGT. Deletions cut 7 bases from V and 9 bases from J, with 22 bases between. The length of the CDR3 is 15 residues. In nucleotides, the CDR3 is TGTGCCAGCACCCCTTCGGTACGGAGGGACAGTGAGCAGTTCTTC. Encoded protein: CASTPSVRRDSEQFF.

The V and J genes are TRBV20-1 and TRBJ1-4; D is unresolved. Trimming pared 7 bases from V and 0 bases from J, leaving 15 bases between. Germline V gene sequence: CDR1 DFQATT, CDR2 SNEGSKA (reference sequence). This CDR3 contains 15 residues. The CDR3 nucleotides are TGCAGTGTCCCCCGTACGGCAGCAACTAATGAAAAACTGTTTTTT. Translating gives CSVPRTAATNEKLFF.

Ten or more counts support this clonotype. V usage is TRBV7-2 and J usage is TRBJ1-2, with 12 bases fitting TRBD1. CDR3 length equals 14 residues. Trimming removed 5 bases from V and 8 bases from J; junction bases left unmatched: 6. Germline V CDR1 and CDR2: SGHTA, FQGNSA. The CDR3 DNA reads as TGTGCCAGCAGCCTGGGACAGGGGGCGCGAGGCTACACCTTC. Its protein is CASSLGQGARGYTF.

At least ten counts were recorded for this clonotype. The gene calls are TRBV5-1 and TRBJ2-3, with 9 bases lining up with TRBD1. The V gene's germline CDR1 is SGHRS and CDR2 YFSETQ. The CDR3 consists of 16 residues. V trimming: 0 bases; J trimming: 3 bases; junction bases outside the gene matches: 5. CDR3 amino acids: CASSLAGTGRTDTQYF. The CDR3 region has the DNA TGCGCCAGCAGCTTGGCCGGGACAGGGCGGACAGATACGCAGTATTTT.

This clonotype was seen more than once but under ten times. J is TRBJ2-5 and V is TRBV28; the match to TRBD2 covers 10 bases. This CDR3 comprises 14 residues. After removal of 5 bases from V and 5 bases from J, the junction contained 5 bases not matched to a gene. Germline CDR1 is MDHEN and CDR2 is SYDVKM. The DNA for the CDR3 is TGTGCCAGCAGTGCTAGCGGGAGTGGGGAGACCCAGTACTTC. This encodes CASSASGSGETQYF.

This clonotype was observed a handful of times. The chain carries TRBV27 and TRBJ1-1, with D tentatively TRBD1 (5 bases). The V gene's germline CDR1 is MNHEY and CDR2 SMNVEV (reference sequence). The V end was cut by 8 bases, the J end by 7 bases, with 8 bases between. The length of the CDR3 is 10 residues. The CDR3 region is CASRGLEAFF. CDR3 nucleotides: TGTGCCAGCCGGGGCCTTGAAGCTTTCTTT.

The rearrangement uses TRBV20-1 and TRBJ2-1; 9 bases match TRBD2. The germline V gene encodes CDR1 DFQATT and CDR2 SNEGSKA (reference sequence). This CDR3 has 14 residues. V gave up 4 bases and J gave up 5 bases; unmatched junction bases: 6. The chain's CDR3 is CSAKSGRIDNEQFF. CDR3 DNA: TGCAGTGCTAAAAGCGGGAGGATTGACAATGAGCAGTTCTTC.

The chain has TRBV4-1 and TRBJ2-3, with unresolved D. V lost 0 bases and J 8 bases, leaving 9 bases between the germline ends. Germline V lookup: CDR1 MGHRA, CDR2 YSYEKL. The CDR3 sequence is 13 residues long. The CDR3 nucleotides read TGCGCCAGCAGCCAAGATCACGCGACTACGCAGTATTTT. Translating it yields CASSQDHATTQYF.

This clonotype was seen ten or more times. The chain uses TRBV18 and TRBJ2-1, with D possibly matching TRBD1 (5 bases). The CDR3 is 16 amino acids. Looked up from germline, CDR1 is KGHSH and CDR2 is LQKENI. The V end was cut by 3 bases, the J end by 5 bases, with 17 bases between. The CDR3 DNA reads TGTGCCAGCTCACCGACCCTGGGGCCCGGTCACAATGAGCAGTTCTTC. Amino acids: CASSPTLGPGHNEQFF.

This clonotype occurred a few times. The CDR3: CASSSWGRGNQPQHF. The CDR3 DNA is TGTGCCAGCAGTTCCTGGGGGCGGGGCAATCAGCCCCAGCATTTT. This rearrangement joins TRBV12-3 or TRBV12-4 to TRBJ1-5; D might be TRBD1 (6 bases). This CDR3 is 15 amino acids long. With 4 bases removed from V and 2 bases from J, the gap between germline ends came to 12 bases.

The chain links TRBV20-1 to TRBJ1-4; D perhaps matches TRBD1 (6 bases). The CDR3 loop spans 15 amino acids. V lost 1 base and J lost 8, with 17 bases in between. The V gene's germline CDR1 is DFQATT and CDR2 SNEGSKA (reference sequence). As DNA, the CDR3 is TGCAGTGCTAGAGGGGGGGCCGGTCGCGAGGAAAAACTGTTTTTT. Translating gives CSARGGAGREEKLFF.

This clonotype was seen a few times. The chain employs TRBV12-3 or TRBV12-4 and TRBJ2-4; the match to TRBD1 covers 10 bases. With V trimmed by 8 bases and J by 6 bases, 4 bases remained unmatched. The CDR3 spans 13 residues. The CDR3: CASSGQGRNIQYF. CDR3 in DNA: TGTGCCAGCTCGGGACAGGGGAGAAACATTCAGTACTTC.

This clonotype appeared a few times. CDR3 DNA: TGCAGCTCCTCTGGGGTGGGCAGCGCTAGCACAGATACGCAGTATTTT. Translating gives CSSSGVGSASTDTQYF. V gene TRBV29-1 combines with J gene TRBJ2-3; D not certain. Germline CDR1 is SQVTM and CDR2 is ANQGSEA. The CDR3 loop spans 16 amino acids. V was cut by 8 bases and J by 0 bases, with 21 bases left in between.

The genes are TRBV5-1 and TRBJ2-5, with D possibly matching TRBD2 (5 bases). The CDR3 consists of 15 residues. V was trimmed by 0 bases and J by 4 bases, leaving 13 bases between them. Germline V lookup: CDR1 SGHRS, CDR2 YFSETQ. CDR3 DNA: TGCGCCAGCAGCTTGGGGTGGAGTCGGGGAGAGACCCAGTACTTC. Translated: CASSLGWSRGETQYF.

In its sample, this clonotype was seen a few times. The chain combines TRBV28 with TRBJ2-2; TRBD2 matches 7 bases. The CDR3 spans 18 residues. Germline V lookup: CDR1 MDHEN, CDR2 SYDVKM. V shed 3 bases, J shed 1 base, and the junction held 11 bases outside the gene matches. The CDR3 loop is CASSLPSPGLQNTGELFF. CDR3 coding DNA: TGTGCCAGCAGTTTGCCGTCCCCGGGACTACAGAACACCGGGGAGCTGTTTTTT.

This clonotype has at least ten counts. The genes are TRBV9 and TRBJ1-1; D call uncertain. The CDR3 has 13 amino acids. Trimming removed 0 bases from V and 8 bases from J, with 11 bases in between. Germline V lookup: CDR1 SGDLS, CDR2 YYNGEE. The DNA for the CDR3 is TGTGCCAGCAGCGTAGGGCTGGGTGGAGAAGCTTTCTTT. Translation: CASSVGLGGEAFF.